Each of the 25 T cell receptor beta chains below was sequenced from the same sample in a study of CD8 T cells in ankylosing spondylitis. TCRdb independently ran MiXCR on the 5' RACE reads; one entry per CDR3 protein. The data hold about 300,000 distinct CDR3 sequences, with roughly 10% observed a single time. Sequenced input: blood, either unsorted or a sorted T cell fraction (not recorded which). These receptors were obtained from a female donor with ankylosing spondylitis or in good health (not recorded which).

The sample holds many counts of this clonotype. The chain joins TRBV7-2 to TRBJ1-2, with D hard to call. The germline V gene has CDR1 SGHTA and CDR2 FQGNSA. The V and J ends lost 3 bases and 8 bases respectively, with 16 bases between them. The CDR3 is 14 amino acids. CDR3 sequence reads: CASSFPGAGFGYTF. CDR3 coding DNA: TGTGCCAGCAGCTTCCCAGGAGCTGGATTCGGCTACACCTTC.

This clonotype was counted many times. J is TRBJ2-1 and V is TRBV28; 16 nucleotides agree with TRBD2. Trimming took 8 bases from V and 13 from J; bases not matched to a gene: 14. The CDR3 extends over 16 amino acids. Germline V gene sequence: CDR1 MDHEN, CDR2 SYDVKM. As DNA, the CDR3 is TGTGCCAGCTCCTCCGCGGGACTAGCGGGAGGGCCCTATCAGTTCTTC. This encodes CASSSAGLAGGPYQFF.

The chain couples TRBV30 to TRBJ2-7; D ambiguous. The CDR3 has 12 residues. CDR1 and CDR2 from the germline V gene are GTSNPN and SVGIG (reference sequence). Trimming took 5 bases from V and 3 from J, leaving 11 bases between them. The CDR3 bases are TGTGCCTGGGGGGAAACTAACTACGAGCAGTACTTC. Its translation: CAWGETNYEQYF.

V and J are TRBV30 and TRBJ2-3; 11 bases align to TRBD2. The V and J ends lost 2 bases and 0 bases, in that order; junction bases with no gene match: 4. Germline V gene sequence: CDR1 GTSNPN, CDR2 SVGIG (reference sequence). The CDR3 runs to 16 residues. CDR3 loop: CAWSKTSGASTDTQYF. The CDR3 DNA reads TGTGCCTGGAGTAAGACTAGCGGGGCTAGCACAGATACGCAGTATTTT.

This clonotype was detected ten times or more. The rearrangement joins TRBV12-2 to TRBJ1-5; no check of the table's D call, TRBD1, against the DNA was made. TRBV12-2 is recorded as a pseudogene. The CDR3 is 17 residues long. DNA for the CDR3: TGTGCAAGTCGTTCCACGCTGACAGGGTTCAGCAATCAGCCCCAGCATTTT. This encodes CASRSTLTGFSNQPQHF.

This clonotype was detected ten times or more. DNA for the CDR3: TGCGCCAGCAGTGGACAGGGCGGAGGGGGCAATGAGCAGTTCTTC. Translation gives CASSGQGGGGNEQFF. The gene calls are TRBV5-1 and TRBJ2-1; 8 positions match TRBD1. J was trimmed by 6 bases and V by 5 bases; bases with no gene match: 10. The CDR3 consists of 15 residues. CDR1 is SGHRS, CDR2 YFSETQ, per germline.

This clonotype came up a few times. The chain couples TRBV5-6 to TRBJ2-7; perhaps TRBD2 as D (5 bases). V lost 5 bases, J lost 3 bases, and 18 bases lay in between. In germline, CDR1 is SGHDT, CDR2 YYEEEE. The CDR3 contains 15 residues. The CDR3 here is CASSTGGGEVYEQYF. The CDR3 coding sequence is TGTGCCAGCAGTACCGGAGGAGGAGAAGTCTACGAGCAGTACTTC.

This clonotype was found many times. The chain uses TRBV6-6 and TRBJ1-1; 10 bases map to TRBD1. Per germline, CDR1 MNHNY and CDR2 SVGAGI (reference sequence). This CDR3 is 13 amino acids long. J was trimmed by 8 bases and V by 5 bases; bases with no gene match: 5. The CDR3 nucleotides read TGTGCCAGCAGTGTCCGGGACAGGGGAGAAGCTTTCTTT. Its translation is CASSVRDRGEAFF.

J is TRBJ2-2 and V is TRBV7-7; 9 bases agree with TRBD2. V shed 1 base, J shed 5 bases, and the junction held 11 bases outside the gene matches. CDR3 length equals 18 residues. Germline CDR1 and CDR2: SSHAT and FNYEAQ (reference sequence). This chain's CDR3 is CASSLEGTGLASTGELFF. The CDR3 coding sequence is TGTGCCAGCAGCTTAGAGGGGACGGGACTAGCCTCTACCGGGGAGCTGTTTTTT.

This clonotype was detected a few times. CDR3 DNA sequence: TGCAGTGCTAGAACAGGGATTGGCGGCGAGCAGTACTTC. It encodes CSARTGIGGEQYF. The chain is built from TRBV20-1 and TRBJ2-7; a possible D gene is TRBD1 (6 bases). With 2 bases removed from V and 6 bases from J, the gap between germline ends came to 14 bases. Per the germline V gene, CDR1 is DFQATT and CDR2 is SNEGSKA (reference sequence). The CDR3 runs 13 residues.

This clonotype has at least ten counts. The chain uses TRBV5-1 and TRBJ1-1; maybe TRBD1 (6 bases). CDR1 and CDR2 (germline): SGHRS, YFSETQ. Trimming took 0 bases from V and 5 from J, leaving 11 bases between them. This CDR3 contains 14 residues. This chain's CDR3 is CASSLEGQGTEAFF. In nucleotides, the CDR3 is TGCGCCAGCAGCTTGGAGGGACAAGGAACTGAAGCTTTCTTT.

The table lists this clonotype with many counts. V gene TRBV24-1 combines with J gene TRBJ2-1; 11 bases are a match to TRBD1. V was pared by 4 bases and J by 4 bases, with 8 bases of the junction left unmatched. The germline V gene has CDR1 KGHDR and CDR2 SFDVKD. The CDR3 sequence is 17 residues long. For the CDR3, the DNA is TGTGCCACCAGTGACTTACCGGGACAGGGGGAGTACAATGAGCAGTTCTTC. Translated: CATSDLPGQGEYNEQFF.

This clonotype was detected ten times or more. The J gene is TRBJ2-1, the V gene TRBV9; TRBD1 aligns across 7 bases. V shed 0 bases and J 3 bases; nucleotides not matched to a gene: 9. Germline CDR1 is SGDLS and CDR2 is YYNGEE. The CDR3 runs 17 residues. DNA for the CDR3: TGTGCCAGCAGCGTAGGAGGGGGCAACCGGTTCTACAATGAGCAGTTCTTC. Translated, it gives CASSVGGGNRFYNEQFF.

In this sample, this clonotype turned up many times. The chain carries TRBV5-1 and TRBJ1-4; no clear D gene. The CDR3 length is 13 residues. Per the germline V gene, CDR1 is SGHRS and CDR2 is YFSETQ. The ends were cut back, 0 bases at V and 5 bases at J, with 5 bases in the middle. This chain's CDR3 is CASSLGLNEKLFF. DNA of the CDR3: TGCGCCAGCAGCTTGGGACTAAATGAAAAACTGTTTTTT.

The CDR3 nucleotides read TGTGCCAGCAGCCCGACCGGGACCCCGGATGAAAAACTGTTTTTT. Translated: CASSPTGTPDEKLFF. The chain employs TRBV7-9 and TRBJ1-4; TRBD1 might be the D (5 bases). The CDR3 has 15 residues. In germline, CDR1 is SEHNR, CDR2 FQNEAQ (reference sequence). Trimming took off 5 bases at V and 6 bases at J, with 16 bases between the two ends.

There are many counts of this clonotype. The CDR3 DNA reads TGCGCCAGCAGCCAAGATAGCGGGATTACTAATCAGCCCCAGCATTTT. This codes for CASSQDSGITNQPQHF. J is TRBJ1-5 and V is TRBV4-3, with D unclear. CDR3 length: 16 residues. Trimming took 0 bases from V and 4 from J, leaving 13 bases between them. The germline CDR1 and CDR2 sequences are LGHNA and YSLEER.

Concerning this clonotype itself: A much larger clone differs from this one at a single base, so this may be a read error. The chain joins TRBV20-1 to TRBJ2-1; 10 bases are a match to TRBD2. The CDR3 spans 17 residues. Germline CDR1 DFQATT, CDR2 SNEGSKA (reference sequence). The CDR3 reads CCARPSGSPRPYNEQFF. The CDR3 DNA is TGCTGTGCTAGGCCTAGCGGGAGCCCGAGACCCTACAATGAGCAGTTCTTC.

This clonotype was recorded at least ten times. The chain joins TRBV7-2 to TRBJ1-5; D is uncertain. V lost 1 base and J 4 bases, leaving 11 bases between the germline ends. This CDR3 has 15 amino acids. The germline gives CDR1 SGHTA, CDR2 FQGNSA. CDR3 region: CASSLVLGGNQPQHF. DNA for the CDR3: TGTGCCAGCAGCTTAGTCTTAGGCGGAAATCAGCCCCAGCATTTT.

This clonotype came up many times. The chain links TRBV6-1 to TRBJ2-2, with D possibly TRBD1 on 5 matching bases. The CDR3 consists of 14 residues. The V and J ends lost 6 bases and 5 bases respectively, with 13 bases between them. Germline CDR1 MNHNS, CDR2 SASEGT. The DNA of the CDR3 is TGTGCCAGCAGGCAGCCACAGGCGACCGGGGAGCTGTTTTTT. The encoded protein is CASRQPQATGELFF.

The V call is TRBV6-2 or TRBV6-3, the J call TRBJ2-1; D is possibly TRBD2 (7 bases). This CDR3 contains 15 residues. Trimming pared 7 bases from V and 9 bases from J, leaving 22 bases between. The V gene's germline CDR1 is MNHEY and CDR2 SVGEGT. The CDR3 sequence is CASNGGFVGEGEQFF. The CDR3, as DNA: TGTGCCAGCAACGGGGGCTTTGTCGGGGAGGGTGAGCAGTTCTTC.

This clonotype has ten or more counts. The V gene is TRBV6-5, the J gene TRBJ2-1; unclear D gene. This CDR3 spans 13 amino acids. In germline, CDR1 is MNHEY, CDR2 SVGAGI. V was shortened by 0 bases and J by 2 bases, with 2 bases between the two germline ends. The CDR3 loop reads CASSYSPYNEQFF. In nucleotides, the CDR3 is TGTGCCAGCAGTTACTCGCCCTACAATGAGCAGTTCTTC.

The rearrangement joins TRBV6-2 or TRBV6-3 to TRBJ2-2; tentative D call: TRBD1 (6 bases). Trimming pared 6 bases from V and 5 bases from J, leaving 16 bases between. Per germline, CDR1 MNHEY and CDR2 SVGEGT. This CDR3 has 15 amino acids. CDR3 region: CASSQGSRQTGELFF. CDR3 coding DNA: TGTGCCAGCAGCCAGGGGAGCAGGCAAACCGGGGAGCTGTTTTTT.

This clonotype appeared a few times. The chain combines TRBV7-9 with TRBJ2-5; weak D call: TRBD1 (5 bases). V lost 8 bases to trimming and J lost 0 bases, with 19 bases between them. The CDR3 totals 16 residues. Germline V gives CDR1 SEHNR, CDR2 FQNEAQ (reference sequence). The CDR3, as DNA: TGTGCCAGCCCTGGCCCAGGGATTTTTGACCAAGAGACCCAGTACTTC. This encodes CASPGPGIFDQETQYF.

The sample holds a few counts of this clonotype. V and J are TRBV28 and TRBJ1-5; 8 bases are shared with TRBD1. J gave up 3 bases and V 5 bases, and 6 bases lay outside the gene matches. Germline V gives CDR1 MDHEN, CDR2 SYDVKM. The CDR3 totals 15 residues. CDR3 residues: CASSPLDRVNQPQHF. CDR3 nucleotides: TGTGCCAGCAGTCCGCTGGACAGGGTCAATCAGCCCCAGCATTTT.

This clonotype has a handful of counts. The CDR3 DNA reads TGTGCCAGCAGCCCCGGACAGGGGGCGCGGTACACAGATACGCAGTATTTT. It codes for CASSPGQGARYTDTQYF. The chain is built from TRBV11-2 and TRBJ2-3, with 11 bases aligning to TRBD1. J was trimmed by 2 bases and V by 5 bases; bases with no gene match: 9. CDR1 is SGHAT, CDR2 FQNNGV, per germline. The CDR3 runs 17 residues.